What follows are 8 T cell receptor beta chains derived from one specimen sequenced in a study of identical twins' blood T cells. TCRdb re-analysed the 5' RACE reads in MiXCR, keeping a single row per CDR3 protein. This sample has fewer than 450,000 distinct CDR3 sequences, with more than 25% found just once. The sequenced sample was PBMCs. The source of these receptors is a woman aged 18-49 years in good health.

This clonotype was seen many times. This chain joins TRBV4-2 and TRBJ1-4, with D perhaps TRBD1 (6 bases). The CDR3 extends over 16 amino acids. CDR1 and CDR2 from the germline V gene are LGHNA and YNFKEQ. V gave up 1 base and J gave up 1 base, with 10 bases separating them. The CDR3 is CASSQGIRGTNEKLFF. The CDR3 coding sequence is TGTGCCAGCAGCCAAGGGATCAGGGGAACTAATGAAAAACTGTTTTTT.

V usage is TRBV5-1 and J usage is TRBJ1-1; D remains unclear. With 4 bases removed from V and 10 bases from J, the gap between germline ends came to 17 bases. Looked up from germline, CDR1 is SGHRS and CDR2 is YFSETQ. The CDR3 loop spans 13 amino acids. The CDR3 loop is CASSPGIPRPAFF. The CDR3 coding sequence is TGCGCCAGCAGCCCGGGCATCCCACGTCCAGCTTTCTTT.

CDR3 coding DNA: TGCAGTGCTAGCGGCGGCCCTGAAGCTTTCTTT. Residues: CSASGGPEAFF. The rearrangement uses TRBV20-1 and TRBJ1-1; D call uncertain. V dropped 3 bases and J dropped 6 bases, with 8 bases sitting between them. Per germline, CDR1 DFQATT and CDR2 SNEGSKA (reference sequence). CDR3 size: 11 residues.

Ten or more counts support this clonotype. This chain joins TRBV6-1 and TRBJ1-3, with D hard to call. Trimming cost V 6 bases and J 0 bases, with 6 bases left between them. Germline CDR1 reads MNHNS; CDR2 reads SASEGT. The CDR3 is 13 residues long. The CDR3 sequence is CASRVSSGNTIYF. CDR3 in DNA: TGTGCCAGCAGAGTGAGCTCTGGAAACACCATATATTTT.

Notes on this clonotype: Being one base from a much bigger clone, this may be a read error. The chain recombines TRBV20-1 with TRBJ2-7; TRBD2 agrees at 12 bases. Germline lookup yields CDR1 DFQATT and CDR2 SNEGSKA (reference sequence). Trimming cost V 1 base and J 3 bases; bases outside gene matches: 16. This CDR3 spans 19 amino acids. CDR3 DNA: TGCAGTGCTAGAGCTTTCGGACAGGTACTAGCGGGAGGAAGCTACGAGCAGTACTTC. Translated: CSARAFGQVLAGGSYEQYF.

This clonotype has only one observation. The V and J genes are TRBV6-1 and TRBJ1-1; D is ambiguous. The CDR3 contains 13 residues. The V end was cut by 6 bases, the J end by 3 bases, with 11 bases between. The germline V gene encodes CDR1 MNHNS and CDR2 SASEGT. Here the CDR3 reads CASRWTVDTEAFF. The CDR3 nucleotides are TGTGCCAGCAGATGGACGGTCGACACTGAAGCTTTCTTT.

With respect to this clonotype: This may come from a read error, since a much larger clone is one base off. The chain is built from TRBV27 and TRBJ1-2, with D unresolved. This CDR3 region has 13 residues. Germline-derived CDR1 and CDR2 are MNHEY and SMNVEV (reference sequence). CDR3 sequence reads: CASSVSRVHGYTF. The CDR3 nucleotides read TGTGCCAGCAGTGTATCGCGGGTACATGGCTACACCTTC.

The chain carries TRBV10-3 and TRBJ1-5, with 10 nucleotides matching TRBD1. The length of the CDR3 is 13 residues. Germline V gives CDR1 ENHRY, CDR2 SYGVKD. Unmatched junction bases numbered 0, after V lost 6 bases and J lost 4 bases. The CDR3 DNA reads as TGTGCCATCAGGGGACAGGGGAATCAGCCCCAGCATTTT. It yields the protein CAIRGQGNQPQHF.